Below, 14 T cell receptor beta chains from the same sample are listed, as sequenced in a study of regulatory T cells in long-lasting Graves disease. The TCR beta library used iRepertoire HTBI primers with Arm-PCR amplification of CDR3. TCRdb redid the calling of the multiplex PCR reads with MiXCR, one entry per CDR3 protein. This sample yields 300,000 to 350,000 distinct CDR3 sequences, of which about 19% are seen a single time; around 30% belongs to the top ten. The time point here: persistent/refractory GD, antithyroid drugs over 5 years with positive TRAb. Generation of the TCR library employed RNA extracted from PBMCs. Specimen: peripheral blood mononuclear cells (PBMCs), collected when the disease was refractory, from a patient treated with antithyroid drugs. Source of these receptors: a female donor with Graves disease.

V is TRBV7-6 and J is TRBJ2-7; no reliable D call. This CDR3 contains 14 residues. V was shortened by 8 bases and J by 0 bases, with 14 bases between the two germline ends. Germline V lookup: CDR1 SGHVS, CDR2 FNYEAQ. In nucleotides, the CDR3 is TGTGCCAGCGGGAAGGAGCAGAGCTCCTACGAGCAGTACTTC. It translates to CASGKEQSSYEQYF.

On this clonotype itself: A clone one base away is much larger, so this may be a read error. J is TRBJ1-5 and V is TRBV28, with TRBD1 as a possible D gene (6 bases). Between the trimmed V and J ends, which lost 8 bases and 2 bases, there was a span of 22 bases. CDR3 length equals 17 residues. Germline V lookup: CDR1 MDHEN, CDR2 SYDVKM. For the CDR3, the DNA is TGTGCCAGCGGCCTCGCCGTCGGGGGCGCGGGCAATCAGCCCCAGCATTTT. Translated: CASGLAVGGAGNQPQHF.

Note on this clonotype: In this CDR3 the conserved last residue, phenylalanine or tryptophan, is missing, so a read error is likely. The chain uses TRBV27 and TRBJ1-2; TRBD1 matches 8 bases. The germline CDR1 and CDR2 sequences are MNHEY and SMNVEV (reference sequence). The CDR3 loop spans 15 amino acids. With V trimmed by 6 bases and J by 6 bases, 12 bases remained unmatched. CDR3 residues: CASSQDRRTGHGYTL. CDR3 nucleotides: TGTGCCAGCAGCCAAGATAGGAGGACAGGGCATGGCTACACCCTC.

A few counts support this clonotype. The genes are TRBV7-2 and TRBJ2-4; D unresolved. V lost 4 bases and J 0 bases, leaving 10 bases between the germline ends. In germline, CDR1 is SGHTA, CDR2 FQGNSA. The CDR3 sequence is 15 residues long. The CDR3 loop reads CASSSAVLAKNIQYF. For the CDR3, the DNA is TGTGCCAGCAGCTCAGCAGTACTAGCCAAAAACATTCAGTACTTC.

The table lists this clonotype with many counts. The CDR3 spells CASHVKRHIENTEAFF. DNA for the CDR3: TGTGCCAGCCATGTTAAGCGGCACATCGAGAACACTGAAGCTTTCTTT. The gene calls are TRBV12-3 or TRBV12-4 and TRBJ1-1; D call uncertain. The length of the CDR3 is 16 residues. V lost 8 bases, J lost 1 base, and 20 bases lay in between.

This clonotype was recorded at least ten times. Mismatch with germline at one junction end may stem from a read error. This rearrangement joins TRBV12-3 or TRBV12-4 to TRBJ2-7; D is undetermined. CDR3 length: 11 amino acids. The CDR3 DNA reads TGTGCCAGCAGCTTAGTCTACGAGCAGTACTTC. Its protein product is CASSLVYEQYF.

In regard to this clonotype: This may stem from a read error, because a much larger clone lies one nucleotide away. DNA for the CDR3: TGTGCCAGCAGTGTTGAGGACAGGGTCCAAGAGGCCCAGTACTTC. This encodes CASSVEDRVQEAQYF. This chain uses TRBV6-2 or TRBV6-3 with TRBJ2-5; 8 bases map to TRBD1. Germline V gives CDR1 MNHEY, CDR2 SVGEGT. This CDR3 has 15 residues.

This clonotype was counted many times. V and J are TRBV7-2 and TRBJ2-5; TRBD2 aligns across 8 bases. Germline CDR1 is SGHTA and CDR2 is FQGNSA. The CDR3 is made up of 16 amino acids. Trimming at V came to 5 bases and at J to 2 bases, leaving 10 bases not matched to a gene. The CDR3 region has the DNA TGTGCCAGCAGCCCCGGACGGGGACTAGGACAAGAGACCCAGTACTTC. Translated: CASSPGRGLGQETQYF.

With respect to this clonotype: A much larger clone lies one base from this, so it may be a read error. In this CDR3 the conserved last residue, phenylalanine or tryptophan, is missing, so a read error is likely. J is TRBJ2-2 and V is TRBV2, with 7 bases that match TRBD2. The CDR3 loop spans 17 amino acids. Per the germline V gene, CDR1 is SNHLY and CDR2 is FYNNEI. With 5 bases clipped from V and 1 base from J, the junction kept 10 bases outside the gene matches. CDR3 loop: CASSWSLAELNTGELFS. Here the CDR3 DNA reads TGTGCCAGCAGTTGGTCTCTAGCGGAGCTGAACACCGGGGAGCTGTTTTCT.

The CDR3 reads CSARDPRQGVRTIYF. In DNA, the CDR3 is TGCAGTGCTAGAGACCCTCGGCAGGGCGTGAGGACCATATATTTT. The chain recombines TRBV20-1 with TRBJ1-3, with D maybe TRBD1 (5 bases). The V gene lost 0 bases and the J gene lost 10 bases, with 19 bases spanning the gap. The CDR3 totals 15 residues. Germline V gene data show CDR1 as DFQATT and CDR2 as SNEGSKA (reference sequence).

The chain is built from TRBV5-1 and TRBJ2-6, with D maybe TRBD1 (6 bases). V lost 3 bases and J lost 0, with 7 bases in between. CDR1 is SGHRS, CDR2 YFSETQ, per germline. The CDR3 length is 15 residues. Here the CDR3 DNA reads TGCGCCAGCAGCTGGACAGTCTCTGGGGCCAACGTCCTGACTTTC. Translated: CASSWTVSGANVLTF.

This clonotype was detected a few times. J is TRBJ1-1 and V is TRBV13, with TRBD1 matching 8 bases. The CDR3 totals 13 residues. Per germline, CDR1 PRHDT and CDR2 FYEKMQ (reference sequence). The V and J ends lost 5 bases and 6 bases, in that order; junction bases with no gene match: 5. The CDR3 DNA follows: TGTGCCAGCAGCGTCCAGGGGGCCGCTGAAGCTTTCTTT. It codes for CASSVQGAAEAFF.

The sample holds many counts of this clonotype. The CDR3 spells CASGQGYGYTF. The DNA for the CDR3 is TGTGCCAGCGGCCAGGGTTACGGCTACACCTTC. This sequence joins TRBV27 and TRBJ1-2; TRBD1 might be the D (5 bases). The V end lost 8 bases, the J end lost 8 bases, and 12 bases lay between the germline ends. This CDR3 contains 11 residues. The germline CDR1 and CDR2 sequences are MNHEY and SMNVEV (reference sequence).

The chain has TRBV7-9 and TRBJ1-2; 10 bases align to TRBD1. CDR1 is SEHNR and CDR2 is FQNEAQ in the germline V gene (reference sequence). There are 17 residues in the CDR3. J lost 3 bases, V lost 5 bases, and 12 bases had no gene match. As DNA, the CDR3 is TGTGCCAGCAGCGCTCACCGGGACAGGGGTTTGGACTATGGCTACACCTTC. This gives the protein CASSAHRDRGLDYGYTF. Combining the CDR3 with reference TRBV7-9 and TRBJ1-2 gives the whole variable domain DTGVSQNPRHKITKRGQNVTFRCDPISEHNRLYWYRQTLGQGPEFLTYFQNEAQLEKSRLLSDRFSAERPKGSFSTLEIQRTEQGDSAMYLCASSAHRDRGLDYGYTFGSGTRLTVV.